Presented here are 5 T cell receptor beta chains from one specimen sequenced in a study of PD-1 blockade in classical Hodgkin lymphoma. Profiling relied on immunoSEQ multiplex PCR, and the TCRdb table lists in-frame clones only, not all of them. The sample lists just over 4,000 clones; 78% were seen once. No patient escaped relapse after autologous stem cell transplantation, and brentuximab vedotin exposure varied. Purified CD4+ T cells were obtained from thawed PBMCs through magnetic negative selection. The starting material was CD4+ T cells from blood, obtained at baseline. These receptors all stem from a human donor with classical Hodgkin lymphoma.

The genes are TRBV9 and TRBJ2-1; D is uncertain. The V gene lost 3 bases and the J gene lost 7 bases, with 14 bases spanning the gap. CDR1 is SGDLS and CDR2 is YYNGEE in the germline V gene. This CDR3 is built from 14 residues. DNA for the CDR3: TGTGCCAGCAGCGCCGACATGGTTCAGAATGAGCAGTTCTTC. This gives the protein CASSADMVQNEQFF.

V gene TRBV28 combines with J gene TRBJ1-2; the D is unclear. V was trimmed by 3 bases and J by 7 bases, leaving 9 bases between them. The CDR3 spans 12 residues. Germline CDR1 reads MDHEN; CDR2 reads SYDVKM. The CDR3 region is CASSFRVGGYTF. The DNA of the CDR3 is TGTGCCAGCAGTTTTCGTGTTGGTGGCTACACCTTC.

This clone has only a few counts. The chain has TRBV25-1 and TRBJ2-6; D unclear. V was trimmed by 1 base and J by 0 bases, leaving 4 bases between them. Germline CDR1 MGHDK, CDR2 SYGVNS. The CDR3 extends over 15 amino acids. CDR3 DNA: TGTGCCAGCAGTGAATTTCTCTCTGGGGCCAACGTCCTGACTTTC. Protein product: CASSEFLSGANVLTF.

The chain joins TRBV6-5 to TRBJ2-2; D call uncertain. The CDR3 totals 12 residues. V was clipped by 6 bases and J by 7 bases, with 9 bases between them. Germline V gives CDR1 MNHEY, CDR2 SVGAGI. The CDR3 spells CASSGRYGELFF. The CDR3 nucleotides read TGTGCCAGCAGCGGACGGTACGGGGAGCTGTTTTTT.

This rearrangement joins TRBV5-1 to TRBJ1-5; a weak D match, TRBD1 (5 bases). Trimming left V 0 bases short and J 6 bases short, with 13 bases between. Germline loops: CDR1 SGHRS, CDR2 YFSETQ. The CDR3 covers 15 residues. CDR3: CASSLAGGPLQPQHF. The CDR3 nucleotides are TGCGCCAGCAGCTTGGCCGGGGGACCCCTTCAGCCCCAGCATTTT.